The 5 T cell receptor beta chains in this list originate from one sample, sequenced in a study of T cells expressing NK-cell markers. From the 5' RACE reads, TCRdb lists one entry per CDR3 protein and no DNA. The sample table sets out 120,000 to 150,000 distinct CDR3 sequences. Sequencing was performed on blood T cells: a sorted CD56 or NKG2C T cell subset, CD4+ or CD8+ T cells, or bulk PBMC T cells (not recorded which). These receptors were obtained from a young man in good health.

V and J are TRBV14 and TRBJ2-3; TCRdb's D call, TRBD1, is unchecked because there is no DNA. The germline V gene encodes CDR1 SGHDN and CDR2 FVKESK. The CDR3 has 20 residues. The CDR3 here is CASSQDRQGLTIMSTDTQYF.

The chain combines TRBV19 with TRBJ1-4; TCRdb reports TRBD1, a call that lacks DNA to check it against. The length of the CDR3 is 11 residues. CDR1 LNHDA and CDR2 SQIVND come from the germline V gene (reference sequence). The CDR3 sequence: CATYDLSKLFF.

V is TRBV20-1 and J is TRBJ2-3; TCRdb names TRBD2, which stays unverified in the absence of DNA. The germline V gene encodes CDR1 DFQATT and CDR2 SNEGSKA (reference sequence). The CDR3 has 16 residues. CDR3 sequence: CSARDPGLVRPDTQYF.

The chain couples TRBV7-6 to TRBJ2-5; no DNA is available, so the TRBD2 call from TCRdb remains unchecked. The CDR3 totals 13 residues. Per the germline V gene, CDR1 is SGHVS and CDR2 is FNYEAQ. The CDR3: CASRWLAEETQYF.

V gene TRBV19 combines with J gene TRBJ2-7; TCRdb picks TRBD2, but there is no DNA to check that call. Germline V gene lookup returns CDR1 LNHDA and CDR2 SQIVND (reference sequence). This CDR3 has 14 residues. CDR3 in amino acids: CASSIVLADYEQYF.